This T cell receptor (beta chain) was sequenced in a study of chemoradiotherapy in HPV16-positive cancers. Germline values: CDR1 MGHRA, CDR2 YSYEKL. V lost 6 bases to trimming and J lost 5 bases; unmatched junction nucleotides: 14. This CDR3 comprises 16 residues. Produced via immunoSEQ multiplex PCR; TCRdb's table is partial and in-frame only. This sample has fewer than 40,000 clones, with 92% found just once. This sample comprised blood, obtained from a patient who underwent chemoradiotherapy. The origin of this receptor is a human donor with HPV-associated anogenital cancer. The chain recombines TRBV4-1 with TRBJ2-7; 9 positions match TRBD2. The CDR3 coding sequence is TGCGCCAGCAGTCCGGGTGGCGGGGGGGCGGGGAACGAGCAGTACTTC. Its translation is CASSPGGGGAGNEQYF.